This entry lists 15 T cell receptor beta chains sequenced from one sample in a study of somatic mutations in cytotoxic T cells in rheumatoid arthritis. Method: immunoSEQ multiplex PCR; TCRdb's copy keeps in-frame clones and lacks some. The data contain approximately 17,000 clones, about four fifths of them seen just once; the ten biggest clones take up approximately 20%. The sequencing sample was made of CD8+ T cells sorted from blood. Every receptor here comes from an adult with rheumatoid arthritis.

The chain couples TRBV29-1 to TRBJ2-7; possibly TRBD1 for D (5 bases). CDR3 length: 13 residues. V shed 6 bases and J shed 6 bases, with 18 bases lying between them. Looked up from germline, CDR1 is SQVTM and CDR2 is ANQGSEA. The CDR3 region has the DNA TGCAGCGTAATACGGACATCAACGAGCGAGCAGTACTTC. Protein: CSVIRTSTSEQYF.

The chain is built from TRBV12-2 and TRBJ1-1. TRBV12-2 is a pseudogene locus. CDR3 size: 21 residues. CDR3 amino acids: CASRPVRGRKNLGGSRTEAFF. CDR3 DNA: TGTGCAAGTCGCCCGGTCCGGGGGCGAAAAAACCTTGGGGGGAGCCGCACTGAAGCTTTCTTT.

This clone has a handful of counts. The chain recombines TRBV7-3 with TRBJ2-2, with a weak D call TRBD1 (5 bases). CDR1 and CDR2 from the germline V gene are SGHTA and FQGTGA. The CDR3 loop spans 13 amino acids. V lost 8 bases to trimming and J lost 2 bases, with 9 bases between them. The CDR3 loop reads CASGALNTGELFF. The CDR3 DNA follows: TGTGCCAGCGGGGCTCTCAACACCGGGGAGCTGTTTTTT.

This sequence joins TRBV9 and TRBJ1-1; D is undetermined. The CDR3 spans 15 residues. CDR1 and CDR2 (germline): SGDLS, YYNGEE. The V and J ends lost 2 bases and 4 bases respectively, with 15 bases between them. In nucleotides, the CDR3 is TGTGCCAGCAGCGTCGGGTCCGGGTGGGGCACTGAAGCTTTCTTT. Protein product: CASSVGSGWGTEAFF.

The chain recombines TRBV28 with TRBJ2-7, with TRBD2 matching 7 bases. The germline CDR1 and CDR2 sequences are MDHEN and SYDVKM. V gave up 7 bases and J gave up 0 bases; unmatched junction bases: 6. This CDR3 region has 14 residues. The DNA for the CDR3 is TGTGCCAGCACGGGGACTACCTACTCCTACGAGCAGTACTTC. Protein: CASTGTTYSYEQYF.

This sequence joins TRBV28 and TRBJ1-3, with a weak D call TRBD1 (5 bases). The CDR3 consists of 15 residues. The V gene lost 4 bases and the J gene lost 0 bases, with 10 bases spanning the gap. From germline, CDR1 is MDHEN and CDR2 SYDVKM. The CDR3 coding sequence is TGTGCCAGCAGTTGGGGGGGGAGCTCTGGAAACACCATATATTTT. Translation gives CASSWGGSSGNTIYF.

Written as DNA, the CDR3 is TGTGCCAGCAGCTCCGGCAGGAAAAAGGGCGAGCAGTACTTC. Translation gives CASSSGRKKGEQYF. The chain carries TRBV13 and TRBJ2-7; D gene ambiguous. V gave up 4 bases and J gave up 6 bases, with 16 bases separating them. CDR1 is PRHDT and CDR2 is FYEKMQ in the germline V gene (reference sequence). The length of the CDR3 is 14 residues.

The chain has TRBV7-8 and TRBJ1-1; D uncertain. This CDR3 is 14 amino acids long. Trimming took 1 base from V and 4 from J, leaving 10 bases between them. In germline, CDR1 is SGHVS, CDR2 FQNEAQ. CDR3 in amino acids: CASSLEGLATEAFF. The DNA for the CDR3 is TGTGCCAGCAGCTTAGAGGGTCTCGCCACTGAAGCTTTCTTT.

V gene TRBV6-5 combines with J gene TRBJ1-2; 9 bases fit TRBD1. From germline, CDR1 is MNHEY and CDR2 SVGAGI. The length of the CDR3 is 16 residues. J was trimmed by 8 bases and V by 1 base; bases with no gene match: 11. The CDR3 loop is CASSYFTGGLERGYTF. The CDR3 nucleotides are TGTGCCAGCAGTTACTTTACAGGGGGCTTAGAAAGAGGCTACACCTTC.

The chain couples TRBV7-8 to TRBJ2-7; possibly TRBD1 or TRBD2 for D (5 bases each). The CDR3 has 16 residues. V lost 0 bases, J lost 2 bases, and 14 bases lay in between. Germline lookup yields CDR1 SGHVS and CDR2 FQNEAQ. The CDR3 reads CASSLAGESSTYEQYF. The CDR3 DNA is TGTGCCAGCAGCTTAGCGGGGGAGTCTTCTACCTACGAGCAGTACTTC.

The V call is TRBV7-9, the J call TRBJ2-7, with 11 bases aligning to TRBD2. Germline CDR1 SEHNR, CDR2 FQNEAQ (reference sequence). Unmatched junction bases numbered 4, after V lost 1 base and J lost 2 bases. The CDR3 is made up of 16 amino acids. CDR3 nucleotide sequence: TGTGCCAGCAGCTTAGTGGGTAGCGGGAGGGCCTACGAGCAGTACTTC. Its protein product is CASSLVGSGRAYEQYF.

This chain connects TRBV9 to TRBJ2-5; 10 nucleotides agree with TRBD2. Germline CDR1 is SGDLS and CDR2 is YYNGEE. The J segment lost 4 bases and the V segment lost 1 base, leaving 4 bases of the junction unmatched. The CDR3 consists of 15 residues. CDR3 DNA sequence: TGTGCCAGCAGCGTACTAGCGGGAGTCCGAGAGACCCAGTACTTC. Translation: CASSVLAGVRETQYF.

The J gene is TRBJ2-7, the V gene TRBV4-1, with 7 bases lining up with TRBD2. The CDR3 consists of 15 residues. Germline CDR1 MGHRA, CDR2 YSYEKL. V dropped 0 bases and J dropped 4; count of bases not matched to a gene: 6. DNA of the CDR3: TGCGCCAGCAGCCAAGAAGGCGGGAGAGCTTACGAGCAGTACTTC. Amino acid sequence: CASSQEGGRAYEQYF.

The chain uses TRBV7-9 and TRBJ2-1; 8 bases align to TRBD1. This CDR3 has 14 residues. Germline values: CDR1 SEHNR, CDR2 FQNEAQ (reference sequence). The trim removed 2 bases at V and 7 bases at J, leaving 4 bases unmatched. The CDR3 here is CASSLQGARNEQFF. CDR3 nucleotides: TGTGCCAGCAGCTTACAGGGGGCGCGGAATGAGCAGTTCTTC.

This clone was found once. The V and J genes are TRBV4-2 and TRBJ2-3; D is uncertain. The CDR3 extends over 16 amino acids. Deletions cut 0 bases from V and 1 base from J, with 11 bases between. The V gene's germline CDR1 is LGHNA and CDR2 YNFKEQ. The CDR3 is CASSQEPFGGTDTQYF. The CDR3, as DNA: TGTGCCAGCAGCCAAGAGCCATTTGGGGGCACAGATACGCAGTATTTT.